The 29 T cell receptor beta chains below were found in one sample sequenced in a study of T cell repertoires in cytomegalovirus infection. What these receptors recognize is not known. TCRdb re-analysed the reads in MiXCR, keeping a single row per CDR3 protein. The sample consists of 380,000 or so distinct CDR3 sequences, just under 35% of them appearing once. The input for sequencing was cultured PBMCs, taken from culture after CMV antigen stimulation. The receptors were sampled from a human donor in good health (CMV status not recorded). Some clones in this sample may be carry-over from other donors' samples.

This clonotype was recorded at least ten times. The chain recombines TRBV10-3 with TRBJ1-3; 9 bases map to TRBD1. Germline CDR1 and CDR2: ENHRY and SYGVKD. The V segment lost 6 bases and the J segment 9 bases; nucleotides outside the gene matches: 6. The CDR3 loop spans 13 amino acids. The DNA for the CDR3 is TGTGCCATCAGGGACAGGGGAAGGGGCACCATATATTTT. Translating gives CAIRDRGRGTIYF.

The rearrangement uses TRBV29-1 and TRBJ2-5; TRBD2 matches 12 bases. This CDR3 is 14 amino acids long. With V trimmed by 6 bases and J by 2 bases, 4 bases remained unmatched. Germline CDR1 and CDR2: SQVTM and ANQGSEA. The CDR3 loop is CSVTGLAGQETQYF. CDR3 nucleotides: TGCAGCGTAACAGGACTAGCGGGACAAGAGACCCAGTACTTC.

The CDR3 DNA reads TGTGCCAGTATGCGGCCCGGGACTAGCGGGAGGGACGGGGACAATGAGCAGTTCTTC. As protein: CASMRPGTSGRDGDNEQFF. The rearrangement joins TRBV7-9 to TRBJ2-1; 16 nucleotides match TRBD2. CDR1 is SEHNR and CDR2 is FQNEAQ in the germline V gene (reference sequence). The CDR3 length is 19 residues. Losses at the gene ends were 9 bases for V and 5 bases for J; bases not matched to a gene: 16.

J is TRBJ2-1 and V is TRBV10-1, with TRBD2 matching 10 bases. The length of the CDR3 is 13 residues. V was clipped by 2 bases and J by 9 bases; unmatched bases: 1. In germline, CDR1 is WNHNN, CDR2 SYGVQD (reference sequence). CDR3 region: CASSETSGTEQFF. The DNA for the CDR3 is TGCGCCAGCAGTGAGACTAGCGGGACTGAGCAGTTCTTC.

The chain employs TRBV20-1 and TRBJ2-1, with 11 bases aligning to TRBD2. Germline V gene data show CDR1 as DFQATT and CDR2 as SNEGSKA (reference sequence). With 6 bases clipped from V and 11 bases from J, the junction kept 9 bases outside the gene matches. This CDR3 region has 13 residues. The CDR3 coding sequence is TGCAGTGCCGAGACTAGCGGGGCCCCCAAGCAGTTCTTC. Its protein is CSAETSGAPKQFF.

This clonotype showed up just a few times. This chain joins TRBV12-3 or TRBV12-4 and TRBJ2-3, with unresolved D. V dropped 8 bases and J dropped 5 bases, with 8 bases sitting between them. The CDR3 length is 11 residues. The CDR3 sequence is CASRFLDTQYF. In nucleotides, the CDR3 is TGTGCCAGCCGATTTCTAGATACGCAGTATTTT.

This clonotype was seen more than once but under ten times. The chain combines TRBV20-1 with TRBJ1-1, with 10 bases that match TRBD1. The germline CDR1 and CDR2 sequences are DFQATT and SNEGSKA (reference sequence). The CDR3 has 14 amino acids. Trimming removed 5 bases from V and 5 bases from J; junction bases left unmatched: 8. The CDR3 here is CSAPKTGGRTEAFF. The CDR3 DNA follows: TGCAGTGCTCCTAAGACAGGGGGCAGGACTGAAGCTTTCTTT.

CDR3 sequence (DNA): TGTGCCAGTAGTATAGAACCGGGACACGGGCTGTCTGAGCAGTTCTTC. It is translated as CASSIEPGHGLSEQFF. The chain recombines TRBV19 with TRBJ2-1, with a possible D match to TRBD1 (6 bases). The V end lost 0 bases, the J end lost 9 bases, and 18 bases lay between the germline ends. Germline CDR1 LNHDA, CDR2 SQIVND (reference sequence). The CDR3 totals 16 residues.

The V gene is TRBV15, the J gene TRBJ2-7; 8 bases line up with TRBD1. Trimming cost V 1 base and J 3 bases; bases outside gene matches: 5. Germline V lookup: CDR1 LNHNV, CDR2 YYDKDF (reference sequence). The CDR3 spans 15 residues. The CDR3 nucleotides read TGTGCCACCAGCAGAGTTAGCAGGGGGCTCTACGAGCAGTACTTC. This gives the protein CATSRVSRGLYEQYF.

The chain employs TRBV25-1 and TRBJ1-1; TRBD1 is a possible D gene (5 bases). Germline V lookup: CDR1 MGHDK, CDR2 SYGVNS. The CDR3 totals 12 residues. Trimming took off 4 bases at V and 4 bases at J, with 7 bases between the two ends. Here the CDR3 DNA reads TGTGCCAGCAGTGGGGGGGGCACTGAAGCTTTCTTT. It specifies CASSGGGTEAFF.

The gene calls are TRBV9 and TRBJ1-4; no clear D. This CDR3 spans 14 amino acids. Germline CDR1 SGDLS, CDR2 YYNGEE. The ends were cut back, 0 bases at V and 5 bases at J, with 8 bases in the middle. The CDR3 nucleotides are TGTGCCAGCAGCGTAGGAAGAGGGAATGAAAAACTGTTTTTT. Translation: CASSVGRGNEKLFF.

Concerning this clonotype itself: The junction departs from germline at one end; a sequencing error may be responsible. The V call is TRBV30, the J call TRBJ1-3, with 8 bases fitting TRBD1. Germline CDR1 reads GTSNPN; CDR2 reads SVGIG (reference sequence). This CDR3 spans 13 amino acids. The CDR3 spells CAWSVQWTGKSGF. The CDR3 DNA sequence: TGTGCCTGGAGTGTACAGTGGACAGGGAAATCGGGGTTT.

This chain joins TRBV10-1 and TRBJ2-1; D uncertain. The length of the CDR3 is 15 residues. Per the germline V gene, CDR1 is WNHNN and CDR2 is SYGVQD (reference sequence). V gave up 4 bases and J gave up 3 bases, with 13 bases separating them. The CDR3 protein is CASSGEKPFYNEQFF. The CDR3 nucleotides read TGCGCCAGCAGTGGAGAGAAACCGTTCTACAATGAGCAGTTCTTC.

The chain uses TRBV27 and TRBJ2-1; D unresolved. Looked up from germline, CDR1 is MNHEY and CDR2 is SMNVEV (reference sequence). The V end was cut by 11 bases, the J end by 3 bases, with 17 bases between. This CDR3 has 14 residues. This CDR3 is CASKVGSNYNEQFF. The CDR3 coding sequence is TGTGCCTCAAAAGTAGGCTCGAACTACAATGAGCAGTTCTTC.

The J gene is TRBJ2-1, the V gene TRBV5-1; D might be TRBD2 (5 bases). This CDR3 has 17 amino acids. V gave up 4 bases and J gave up 4 bases, with 21 bases separating them. The germline gives CDR1 SGHRS, CDR2 YFSETQ. Here the CDR3 DNA reads TGCGCCAGCAGCCCCTTAGGGAACGGACTGATATACAATGAGCAGTTCTTC. Its protein product is CASSPLGNGLIYNEQFF.

This clonotype showed up just a few times. V gene TRBV12-3 or TRBV12-4 combines with J gene TRBJ2-7; possibly TRBD2 for D (5 bases). The V gene lost 6 bases and the J gene lost 3 bases, with 15 bases spanning the gap. There are 14 residues in the CDR3. The CDR3 sequence: CASSSGPRGYEQYV. DNA for the CDR3: TGTGCCAGCAGCTCTGGGCCTCGGGGCTACGAGCAGTACGTC.

The chain couples TRBV11-3 to TRBJ2-1; TRBD2 matches at 11 bases. V gave up 5 bases and J gave up 5 bases; unmatched junction bases: 8. Germline CDR1 is SGHNT and CDR2 is YENEEA. The CDR3 is made up of 16 amino acids. CDR3 DNA: TGTGCCAGCAGCGTCTTAGCGGGAGGGCCGCACAATGAGCAGTTCTTC. This sequence encodes CASSVLAGGPHNEQFF.

In its sample, this clonotype was seen many times. The rearrangement links TRBV7-2 to TRBJ1-1; 11 bases match TRBD1. CDR1 and CDR2 (germline): SGHTA, FQGNSA. This CDR3 contains 18 residues. The junction had 15 bases not matched to a gene; V was cut back by 2 bases and J by 7 bases. CDR3 sequence reads: CASSLPLQGQGDKNEAFF. In nucleotides, the CDR3 is TGTGCCAGCAGCTTACCCCTTCAGGGACAGGGGGACAAGAATGAAGCTTTCTTT.

The V gene is TRBV6-2 or TRBV6-3, the J gene TRBJ2-5, with 11 nucleotides matching TRBD2. Germline assignment: CDR1 MNHEY and CDR2 SVGEGT. This CDR3 is built from 16 residues. With V trimmed by 7 bases and J by 1 base, 8 bases remained unmatched. The CDR3 DNA is TGTGCCAGCAACCCGGGGACTAGCGGCCGCCAAGAGACCCAGTACTTC. Translated: CASNPGTSGRQETQYF.

The chain recombines TRBV19 with TRBJ1-4, with D hard to call. CDR3 size: 15 residues. Trimming cost V 4 bases and J 0 bases, with 9 bases left between them. CDR1 and CDR2 (germline): LNHDA, SQIVND (reference sequence). The DNA of the CDR3 is TGTGCCAGTAGTACGGTTGTTGCAACTAATGAAAAACTGTTTTTT. It yields the protein CASSTVVATNEKLFF.

The V and J genes are TRBV5-1 and TRBJ2-1, with TRBD2 identical over 7 bases. CDR1 and CDR2 from the germline V gene are SGHRS and YFSETQ. Trimming removed 1 base from V and 8 bases from J; junction bases left unmatched: 9. The CDR3 extends over 15 amino acids. In DNA form, the CDR3 reads TGCGCCAGCAGCTTGTCGGTGGGAGGGCCGGATGAGCAGTTCTTC. Amino acids: CASSLSVGGPDEQFF.

The J gene is TRBJ1-1, the V gene TRBV6-2 or TRBV6-3; possible D gene TRBD1, 5 bases. The V and J ends lost 8 bases and 5 bases respectively, with 21 bases between them. CDR1 and CDR2 from the germline V gene are MNHEY and SVGEGT. CDR3 length: 15 amino acids. The CDR3 is CASGGGGILRTEAFF. The CDR3 DNA sequence: TGTGCCAGCGGGGGAGGTGGGATTTTGCGGACTGAAGCTTTCTTT.

V usage is TRBV27 and J usage is TRBJ2-1, with 8 bases lining up with TRBD2. The CDR3 sequence is 14 residues long. Germline CDR1 and CDR2: MNHEY and SMNVEV (reference sequence). The V and J ends lost 5 bases and 7 bases, in that order; junction bases with no gene match: 7. This CDR3 reads CASSTLAEPNEQFF. Here the CDR3 DNA reads TGTGCCAGCAGTACACTAGCGGAGCCTAATGAGCAGTTCTTC.

This clonotype was counted once. This chain joins TRBV6-6 and TRBJ2-4; 7 nucleotides align to TRBD1. J was trimmed by 6 bases and V by 9 bases; bases with no gene match: 2. Per germline, CDR1 MNHNY and CDR2 SVGAGI (reference sequence). The CDR3 has 11 residues. The CDR3 DNA follows: TGTGCCAGTACAGGGGCAAACATTCAGTACTTC. This codes for CASTGANIQYF.

The chain employs TRBV19 and TRBJ2-7; 7 bases agree with TRBD2. Germline loops: CDR1 LNHDA, CDR2 SQIVND (reference sequence). V gave up 6 bases and J gave up 2 bases; unmatched junction bases: 10. The CDR3 loop spans 15 amino acids. The CDR3 DNA reads as TGTGCCAGTAGAGATTCAGGGCTAGCGGCCTACGAGCAGTACTTC. Translating it yields CASRDSGLAAYEQYF.

This clonotype was observed many times. The chain uses TRBV20-1 and TRBJ2-1; D possibly corresponds to TRBD1 (5 bases). The germline CDR1 and CDR2 sequences are DFQATT and SNEGSKA (reference sequence). Trimming stripped 5 bases from V and 0 bases from J, with 14 bases between. This CDR3 spans 15 amino acids. CDR3 sequence reads: CSASGLRSSYNEQFF. The CDR3, as DNA: TGCAGTGCTTCAGGGCTTCGAAGCTCCTACAATGAGCAGTTCTTC.

This clonotype was observed a handful of times. The chain couples TRBV20-1 to TRBJ2-1; 13 bases agree with TRBD2. V lost 6 bases to trimming and J lost 3 bases; unmatched junction nucleotides: 5. CDR1 and CDR2 from the germline V gene are DFQATT and SNEGSKA (reference sequence). CDR3 length equals 15 residues. DNA for the CDR3: TGCAGTGCCATTGGACTAGCGGGAGTCTACAATGAGCAGTTCTTC. Translated, it gives CSAIGLAGVYNEQFF.

The chain recombines TRBV7-3 with TRBJ2-7; D gene unclear. Looked up from germline, CDR1 is SGHTA and CDR2 is FQGTGA. Trimming removed 5 bases from V and 5 bases from J, with 7 bases in between. This CDR3 comprises 11 residues. The CDR3 DNA reads TGTGCCAGCAGCCCGGTTCACGAGCAGTACTTC. It encodes CASSPVHEQYF.

At least ten counts were recorded for this clonotype. The gene calls are TRBV7-2 and TRBJ2-3; no definite D call. Germline V gene sequence: CDR1 SGHTA, CDR2 FQGNSA. Trimming shortened V by 2 bases and J by 8 bases, and 11 bases separated the two germline ends. The CDR3 is made up of 13 amino acids. The CDR3 sequence: CASSLSGSITQYF. For the CDR3, the DNA is TGTGCCAGCAGCTTATCCGGAAGTATTACGCAGTATTTT.